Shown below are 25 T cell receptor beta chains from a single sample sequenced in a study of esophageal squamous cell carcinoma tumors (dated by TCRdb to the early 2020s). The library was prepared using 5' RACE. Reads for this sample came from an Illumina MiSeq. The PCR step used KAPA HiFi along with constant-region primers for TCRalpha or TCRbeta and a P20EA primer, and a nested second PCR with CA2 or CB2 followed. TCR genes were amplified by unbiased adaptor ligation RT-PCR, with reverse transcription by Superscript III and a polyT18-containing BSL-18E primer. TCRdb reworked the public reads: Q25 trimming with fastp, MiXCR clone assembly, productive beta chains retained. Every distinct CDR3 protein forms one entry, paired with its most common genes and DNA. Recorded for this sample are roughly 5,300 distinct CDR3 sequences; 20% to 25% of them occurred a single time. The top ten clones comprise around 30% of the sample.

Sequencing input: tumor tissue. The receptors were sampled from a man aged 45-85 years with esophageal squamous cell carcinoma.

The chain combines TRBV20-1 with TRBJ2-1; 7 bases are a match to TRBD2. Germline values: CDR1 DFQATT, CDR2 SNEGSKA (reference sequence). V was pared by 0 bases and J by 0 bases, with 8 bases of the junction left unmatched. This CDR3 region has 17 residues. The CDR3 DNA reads TGCAGTGCTAGAGATCCTGCTAGCGGTGGCTCCTACAATGAGCAGTTCTTC. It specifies CSARDPASGGSYNEQFF.

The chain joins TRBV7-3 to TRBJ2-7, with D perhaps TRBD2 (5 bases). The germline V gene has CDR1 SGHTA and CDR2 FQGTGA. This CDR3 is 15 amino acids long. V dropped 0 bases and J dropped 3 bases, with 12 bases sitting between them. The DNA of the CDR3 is TGTGCCAGCAGCTTAACCCGGGTCGGGAACTACGAGCAGTACTTC. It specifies CASSLTRVGNYEQYF.

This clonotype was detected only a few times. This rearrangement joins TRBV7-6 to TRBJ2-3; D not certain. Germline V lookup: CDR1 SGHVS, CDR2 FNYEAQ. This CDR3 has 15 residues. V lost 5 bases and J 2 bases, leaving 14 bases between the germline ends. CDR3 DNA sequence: TGTGCCAGCAGCAAAAACGGCGGAAACACAGATACGCAGTATTTT. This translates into CASSKNGGNTDTQYF.

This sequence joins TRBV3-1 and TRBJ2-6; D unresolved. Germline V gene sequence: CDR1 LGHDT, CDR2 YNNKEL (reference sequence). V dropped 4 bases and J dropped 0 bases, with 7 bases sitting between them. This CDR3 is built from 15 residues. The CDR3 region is CASSPPYSGANVLTF. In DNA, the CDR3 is TGTGCCAGCAGCCCGCCATACTCTGGGGCCAACGTCCTGACTTTC.

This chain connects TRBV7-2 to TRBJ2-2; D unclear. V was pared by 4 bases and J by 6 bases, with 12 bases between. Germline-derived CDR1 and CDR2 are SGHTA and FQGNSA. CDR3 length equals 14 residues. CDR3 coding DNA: TGTGCCAGCAGCTCCCCCAACTACCCCGGGGAGCTGTTTTTT. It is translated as CASSSPNYPGELFF.

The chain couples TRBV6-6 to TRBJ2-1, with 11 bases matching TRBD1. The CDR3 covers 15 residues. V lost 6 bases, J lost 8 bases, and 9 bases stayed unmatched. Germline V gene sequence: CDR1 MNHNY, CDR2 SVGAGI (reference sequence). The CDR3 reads CASSQGQGGKDEQFF. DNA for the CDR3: TGTGCCAGCAGCCAGGGACAGGGGGGAAAGGATGAGCAGTTCTTC.

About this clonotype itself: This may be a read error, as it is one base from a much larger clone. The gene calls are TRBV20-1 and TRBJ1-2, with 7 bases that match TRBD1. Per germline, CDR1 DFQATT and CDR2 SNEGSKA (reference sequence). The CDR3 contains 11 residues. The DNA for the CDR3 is TGCAGTGTGGAGGGGGCGGGTGGCGACACCTTC. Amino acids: CSVEGAGGDTF.

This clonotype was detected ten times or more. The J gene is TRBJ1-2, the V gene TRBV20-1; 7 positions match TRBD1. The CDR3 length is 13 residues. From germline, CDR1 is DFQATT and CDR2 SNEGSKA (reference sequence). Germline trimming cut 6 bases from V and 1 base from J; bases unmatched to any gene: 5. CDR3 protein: CSAKTGSNYGYTF. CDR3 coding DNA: TGCAGTGCCAAGACAGGGAGTAACTATGGCTACACCTTC.

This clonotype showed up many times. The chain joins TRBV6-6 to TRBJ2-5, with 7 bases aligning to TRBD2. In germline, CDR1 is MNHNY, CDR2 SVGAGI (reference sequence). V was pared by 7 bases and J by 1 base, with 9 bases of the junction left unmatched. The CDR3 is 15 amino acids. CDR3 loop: CASTRGGGPQETQYF. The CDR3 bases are TGTGCCAGCACCCGCGGGGGAGGCCCCCAAGAGACCCAGTACTTC.

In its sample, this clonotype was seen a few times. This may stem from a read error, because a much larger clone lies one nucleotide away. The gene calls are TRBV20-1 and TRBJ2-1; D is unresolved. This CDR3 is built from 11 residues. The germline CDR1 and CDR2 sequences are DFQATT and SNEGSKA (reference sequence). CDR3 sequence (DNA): TGCAGTGCTAGAGATCAGCTTGAGCAGTCCTTC. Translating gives CSARDQLEQSF.

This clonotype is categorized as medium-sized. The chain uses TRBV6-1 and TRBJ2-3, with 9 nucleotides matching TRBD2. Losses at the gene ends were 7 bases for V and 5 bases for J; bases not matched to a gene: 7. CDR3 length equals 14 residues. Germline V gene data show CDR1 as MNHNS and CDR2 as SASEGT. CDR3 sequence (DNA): TGTGCCAGCATGGAGGCAGCGGGAGGAGATACGCAGTATTTT. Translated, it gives CASMEAAGGDTQYF.

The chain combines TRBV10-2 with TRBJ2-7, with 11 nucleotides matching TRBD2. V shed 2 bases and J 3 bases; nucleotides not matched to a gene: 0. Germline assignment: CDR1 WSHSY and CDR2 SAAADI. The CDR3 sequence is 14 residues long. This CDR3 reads CASSETSGGYEQYF. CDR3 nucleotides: TGCGCCAGCAGTGAGACTAGCGGGGGCTACGAGCAGTACTTC.

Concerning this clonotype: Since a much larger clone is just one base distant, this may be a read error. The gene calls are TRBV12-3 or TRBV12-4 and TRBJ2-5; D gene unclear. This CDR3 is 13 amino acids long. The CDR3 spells CASSLSRVETRYF. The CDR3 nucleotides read TGTGCCAGCAGTTTATCACGGGTAGAGACCCGGTACTTC.

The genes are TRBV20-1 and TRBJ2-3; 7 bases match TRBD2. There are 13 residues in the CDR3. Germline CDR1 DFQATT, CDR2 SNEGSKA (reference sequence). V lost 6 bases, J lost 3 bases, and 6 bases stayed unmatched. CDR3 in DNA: TGCAGTGCGGCGGGAGATTCGACAGATACGCAGTATTTT. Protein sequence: CSAAGDSTDTQYF.

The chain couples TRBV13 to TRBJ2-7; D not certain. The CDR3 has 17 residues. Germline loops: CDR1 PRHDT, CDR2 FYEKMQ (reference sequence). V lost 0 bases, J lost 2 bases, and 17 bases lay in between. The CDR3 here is CASSLGLNHRNPYEQYF. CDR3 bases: TGTGCCAGCAGCTTAGGCCTAAATCACAGAAACCCCTACGAGCAGTACTTC.

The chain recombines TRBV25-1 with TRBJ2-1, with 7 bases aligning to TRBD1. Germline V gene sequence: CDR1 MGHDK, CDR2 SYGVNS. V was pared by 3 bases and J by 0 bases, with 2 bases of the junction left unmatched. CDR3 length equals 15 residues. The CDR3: CASSEWDSSYNEQFF. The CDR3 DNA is TGTGCCAGCAGTGAGTGGGACAGCTCCTACAATGAGCAGTTCTTC.

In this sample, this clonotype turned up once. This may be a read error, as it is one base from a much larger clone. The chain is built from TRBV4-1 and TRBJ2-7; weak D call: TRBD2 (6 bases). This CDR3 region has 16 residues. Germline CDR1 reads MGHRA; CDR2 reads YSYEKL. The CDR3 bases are TGCGCCAACAGCCCGGAGATGGGGAGGTCCTCCTACGAGCAGTACTTC. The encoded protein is CANSPEMGRSSYEQYF.

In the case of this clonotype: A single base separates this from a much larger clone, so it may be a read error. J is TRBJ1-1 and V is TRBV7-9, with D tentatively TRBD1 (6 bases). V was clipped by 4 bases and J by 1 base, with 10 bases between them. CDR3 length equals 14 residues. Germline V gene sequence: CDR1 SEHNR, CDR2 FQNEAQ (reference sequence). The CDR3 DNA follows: TGTGCCAGCAGCTCCCTGGACAGGAACACTGAAGCTTTCTTT. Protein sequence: CASSSLDRNTEAFF.

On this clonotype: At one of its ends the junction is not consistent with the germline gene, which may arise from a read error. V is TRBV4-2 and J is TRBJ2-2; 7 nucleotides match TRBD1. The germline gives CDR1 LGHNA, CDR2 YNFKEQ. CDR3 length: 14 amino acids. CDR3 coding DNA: TGTGCCAGCAGCCAGGGACAGAACACCGGGGATCTGTTTTTT. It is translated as CASSQGQNTGDLFF.

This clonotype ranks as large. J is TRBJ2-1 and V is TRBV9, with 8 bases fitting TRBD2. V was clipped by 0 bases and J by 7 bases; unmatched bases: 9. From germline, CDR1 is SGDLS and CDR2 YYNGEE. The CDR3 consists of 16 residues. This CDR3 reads CASSVATSGRGNEQFF. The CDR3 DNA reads TGTGCCAGCAGCGTAGCTACGAGCGGGAGAGGGAATGAGCAGTTCTTC.

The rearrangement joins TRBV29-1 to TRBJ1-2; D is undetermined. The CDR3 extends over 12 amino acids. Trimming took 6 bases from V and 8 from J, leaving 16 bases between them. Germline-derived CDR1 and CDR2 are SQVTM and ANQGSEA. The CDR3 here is CSVDLVAGGYTF. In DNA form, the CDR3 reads TGCAGCGTCGACCTGGTAGCCGGGGGCTACACCTTC.

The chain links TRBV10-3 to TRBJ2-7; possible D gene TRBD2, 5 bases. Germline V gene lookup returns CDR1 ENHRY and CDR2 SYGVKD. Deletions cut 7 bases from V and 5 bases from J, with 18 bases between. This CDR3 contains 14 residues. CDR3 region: CAINRGSADDEQYF. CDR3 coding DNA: TGTGCCATCAATCGTGGGAGCGCCGACGACGAGCAGTACTTC.

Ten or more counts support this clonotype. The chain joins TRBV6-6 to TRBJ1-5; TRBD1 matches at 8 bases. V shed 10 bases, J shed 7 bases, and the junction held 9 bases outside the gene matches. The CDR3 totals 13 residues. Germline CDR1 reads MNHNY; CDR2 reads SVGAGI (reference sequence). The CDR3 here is CAITGQGEQPQHF. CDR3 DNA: TGTGCCATCACTGGACAGGGTGAGCAGCCCCAGCATTTT.

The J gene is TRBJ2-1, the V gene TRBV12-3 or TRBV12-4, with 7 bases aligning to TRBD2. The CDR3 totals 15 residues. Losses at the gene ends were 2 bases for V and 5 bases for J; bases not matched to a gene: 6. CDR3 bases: TGTGCCAGCAGTTTAATGGGACTATCGGACAATGAGCAGTTCTTC. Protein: CASSLMGLSDNEQFF.

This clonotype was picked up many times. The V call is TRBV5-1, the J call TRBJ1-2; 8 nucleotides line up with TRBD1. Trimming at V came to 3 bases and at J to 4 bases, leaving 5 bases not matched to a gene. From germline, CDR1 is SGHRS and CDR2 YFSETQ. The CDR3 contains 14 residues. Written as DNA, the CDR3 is TGCGCCAGCAGCTACCCAGACAGGGGCTATGGCTACACCTTC. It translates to CASSYPDRGYGYTF.